This T cell receptor (beta chain) came from a study of CD8+ T cells in alopecia areata. RNA was extracted and reverse transcribed into cDNA as the sequencing template. Using immunoSEQ multiplex PCR, the repertoire was profiled, and TCRdb retains in-frame clones only, with some absent. The table includes about 130,000 clones, 45% to 65% detected once. There are 16 residues in the CDR3. CDR1 KGHSH and CDR2 LQKENI come from the germline V gene. Trimming removed 5 bases from V and 1 base from J, with 17 bases in between. In its sample, this clone was seen a few times. Sequencing used CD4+ T cells sorted from blood, obtained at week 0. The clonotype comes from a human donor with alopecia areata. The V and J genes are TRBV18 and TRBJ1-1; unclear D gene. DNA of the CDR3: TGTGCCAGCTCAGAAAATTATGAAGCGGGGAACACTGAAGCTTTCTTT. Translated, it gives CASSENYEAGNTEAFF.